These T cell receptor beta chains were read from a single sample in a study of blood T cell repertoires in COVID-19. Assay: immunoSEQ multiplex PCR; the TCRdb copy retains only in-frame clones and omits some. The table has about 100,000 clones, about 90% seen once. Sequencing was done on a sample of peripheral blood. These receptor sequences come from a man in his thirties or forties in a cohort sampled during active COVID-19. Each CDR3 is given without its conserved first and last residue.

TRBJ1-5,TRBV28,ASSSYLQGDANQPQH
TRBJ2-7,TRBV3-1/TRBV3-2,ASTRSIGGYEQY
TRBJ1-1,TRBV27,ASSLSPSRDVNTEAF
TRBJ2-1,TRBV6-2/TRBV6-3,ASSRSGGPYNEQF
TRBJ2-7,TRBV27,ASSPMGGRSEQY
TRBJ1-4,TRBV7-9,ASSLNRDSATNEKLF
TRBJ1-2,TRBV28,ASRGGQGDDGYT
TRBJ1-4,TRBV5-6,ASSFGQGSGEKLF
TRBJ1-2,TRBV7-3,ASSHEGDYGYT
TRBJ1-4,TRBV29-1,SATGATNEKLF
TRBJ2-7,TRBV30,AARDWGISSYEQY
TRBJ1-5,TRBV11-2,ASSLGGEQPQH
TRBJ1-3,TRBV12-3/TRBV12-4,ASSGVWNTIY
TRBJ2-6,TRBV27,ASSDSTGTDSSGANVLT